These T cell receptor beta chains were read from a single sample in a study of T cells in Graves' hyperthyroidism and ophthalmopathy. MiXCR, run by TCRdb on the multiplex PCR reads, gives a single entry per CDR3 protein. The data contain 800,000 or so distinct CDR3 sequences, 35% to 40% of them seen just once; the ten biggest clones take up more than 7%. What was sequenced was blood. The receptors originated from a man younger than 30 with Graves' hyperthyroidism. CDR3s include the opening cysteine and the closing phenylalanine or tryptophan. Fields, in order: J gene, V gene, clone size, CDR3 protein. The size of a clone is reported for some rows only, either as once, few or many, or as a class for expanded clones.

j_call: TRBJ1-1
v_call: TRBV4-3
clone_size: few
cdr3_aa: CASSQDVRYTEAFF

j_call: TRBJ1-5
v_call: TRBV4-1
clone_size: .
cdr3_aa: CASSQQTGVGNQPQHF

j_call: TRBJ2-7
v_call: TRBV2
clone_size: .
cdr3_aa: CASSFPGGFEQYF

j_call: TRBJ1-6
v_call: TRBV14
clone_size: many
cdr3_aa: CASSLWEVSPLHF

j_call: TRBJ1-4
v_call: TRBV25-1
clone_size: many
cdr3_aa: CASSEDDEKLFF

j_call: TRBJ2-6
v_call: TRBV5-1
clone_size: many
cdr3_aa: CASSPGHSGANVLTF

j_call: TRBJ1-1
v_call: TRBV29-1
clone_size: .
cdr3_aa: CSVSWVEAFF

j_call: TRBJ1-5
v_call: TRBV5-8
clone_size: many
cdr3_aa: CASSLRDQPQHF

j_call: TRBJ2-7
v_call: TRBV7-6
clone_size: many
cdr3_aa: CASSSWDNYEQYF

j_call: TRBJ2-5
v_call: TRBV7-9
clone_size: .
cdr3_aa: CAITGRQGEETQYF

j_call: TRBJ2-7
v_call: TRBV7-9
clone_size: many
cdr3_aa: CASSSLQERQYF

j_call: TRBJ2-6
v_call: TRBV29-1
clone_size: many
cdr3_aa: CSVEGEPGANVLTF

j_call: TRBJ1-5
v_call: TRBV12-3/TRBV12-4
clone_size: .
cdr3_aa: CASSQVNQPQHF

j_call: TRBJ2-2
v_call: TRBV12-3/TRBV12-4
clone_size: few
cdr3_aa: CASRLTGVNTGELFF

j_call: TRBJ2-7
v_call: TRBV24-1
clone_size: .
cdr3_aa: CASSWAQRWPYEQCF

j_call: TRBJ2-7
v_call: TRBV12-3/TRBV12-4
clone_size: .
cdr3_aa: CASSARAGDRLPYEQYF

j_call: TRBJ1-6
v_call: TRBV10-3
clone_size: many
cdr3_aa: CAISESGAGNSPLHF

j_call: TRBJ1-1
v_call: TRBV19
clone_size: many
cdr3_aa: CASSPGQGSEAFF

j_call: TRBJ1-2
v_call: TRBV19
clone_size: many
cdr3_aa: CAIPVDYTF

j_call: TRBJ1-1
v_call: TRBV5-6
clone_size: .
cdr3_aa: CASSGGMGRKTEAFF

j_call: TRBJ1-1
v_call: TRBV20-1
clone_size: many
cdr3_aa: CSAVRENTEAFF

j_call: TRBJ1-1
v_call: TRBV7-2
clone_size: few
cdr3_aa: CASSSTVGTEAFF

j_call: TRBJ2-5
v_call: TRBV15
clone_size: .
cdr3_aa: CAASSGNVETQYF

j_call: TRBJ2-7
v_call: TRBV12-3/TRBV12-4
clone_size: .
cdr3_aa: CASSPGLAGPQQYF

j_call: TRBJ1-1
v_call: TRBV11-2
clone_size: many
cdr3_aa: CASLNTEAFF

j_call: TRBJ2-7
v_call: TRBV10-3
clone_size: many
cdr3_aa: CAISDRRGNYEQYF

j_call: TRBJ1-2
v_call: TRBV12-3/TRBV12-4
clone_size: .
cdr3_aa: CASSPPGPDGYTF

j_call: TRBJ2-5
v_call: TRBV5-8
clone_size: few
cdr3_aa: CASSLLADIETQYF

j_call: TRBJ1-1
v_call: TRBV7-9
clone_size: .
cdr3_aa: CASNLLDRSEVFF

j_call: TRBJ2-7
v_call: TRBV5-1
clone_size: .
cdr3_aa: CASTPTRLADTYEQYF

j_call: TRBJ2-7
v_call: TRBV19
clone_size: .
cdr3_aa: CASSITWGAGGSYEQYF

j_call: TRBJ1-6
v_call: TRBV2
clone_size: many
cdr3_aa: CASSESTGNSLHF

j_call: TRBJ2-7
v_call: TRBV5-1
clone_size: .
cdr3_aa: CASSQGTFPYEQYF

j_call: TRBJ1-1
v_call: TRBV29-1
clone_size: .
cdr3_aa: CSAHKLLTGNSGLNTQAFF

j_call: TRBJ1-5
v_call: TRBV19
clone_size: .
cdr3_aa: CASSKDTGGNQPQHF

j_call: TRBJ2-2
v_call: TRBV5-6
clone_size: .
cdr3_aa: CASSLISAGANGELFF

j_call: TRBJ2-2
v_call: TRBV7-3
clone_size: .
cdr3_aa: CASSAKGTGVTGELFF

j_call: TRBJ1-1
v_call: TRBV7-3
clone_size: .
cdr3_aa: CASRYGTGNAEAFF

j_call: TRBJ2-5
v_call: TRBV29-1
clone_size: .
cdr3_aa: CSAGDRGETQYF

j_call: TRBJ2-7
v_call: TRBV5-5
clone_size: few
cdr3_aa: CASSLRAGGVYEQYF

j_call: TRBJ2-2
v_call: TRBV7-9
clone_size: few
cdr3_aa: CASSLALAGGAGELFF

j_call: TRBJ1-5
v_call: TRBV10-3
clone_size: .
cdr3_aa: CAISETGTQPQHF

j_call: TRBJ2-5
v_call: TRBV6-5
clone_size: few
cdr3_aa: CASRAGTGGRETQYF

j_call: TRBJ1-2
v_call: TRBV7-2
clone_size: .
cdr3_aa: CARLARAPFFDYGYTF

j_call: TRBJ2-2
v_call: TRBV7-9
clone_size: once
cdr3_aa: CAGSFSSGELFF